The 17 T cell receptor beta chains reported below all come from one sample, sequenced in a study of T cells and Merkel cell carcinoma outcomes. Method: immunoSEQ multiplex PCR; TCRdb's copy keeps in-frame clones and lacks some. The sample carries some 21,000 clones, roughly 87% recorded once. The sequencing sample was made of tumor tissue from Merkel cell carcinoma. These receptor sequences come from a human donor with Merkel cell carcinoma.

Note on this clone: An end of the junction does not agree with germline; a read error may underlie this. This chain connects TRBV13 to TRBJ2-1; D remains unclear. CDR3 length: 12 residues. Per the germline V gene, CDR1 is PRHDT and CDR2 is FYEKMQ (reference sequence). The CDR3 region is CASSLGEYKQFF. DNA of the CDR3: TGTGCCAGCAGCTTAGGAGAGTATAAGCAATTCTTC.

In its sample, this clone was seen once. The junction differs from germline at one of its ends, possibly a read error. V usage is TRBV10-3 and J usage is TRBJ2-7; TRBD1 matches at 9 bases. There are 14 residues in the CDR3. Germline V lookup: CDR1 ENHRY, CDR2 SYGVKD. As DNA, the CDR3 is TGTGCCATCAGTGTCCTCACAGGGGGCTCCGAGCAGTACTTT. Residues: CAISVLTGGSEQYF.

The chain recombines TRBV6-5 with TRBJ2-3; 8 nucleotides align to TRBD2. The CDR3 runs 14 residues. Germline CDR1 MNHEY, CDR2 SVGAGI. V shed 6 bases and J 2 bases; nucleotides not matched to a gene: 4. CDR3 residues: CASRALADTDTQYF. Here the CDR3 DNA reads TGTGCCAGCAGAGCACTAGCGGACACAGATACGCAGTATTTT.

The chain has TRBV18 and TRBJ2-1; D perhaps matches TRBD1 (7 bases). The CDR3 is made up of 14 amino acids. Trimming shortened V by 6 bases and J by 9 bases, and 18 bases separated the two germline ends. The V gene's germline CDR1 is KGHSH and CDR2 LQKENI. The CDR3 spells CASSVDTQGGEQFF. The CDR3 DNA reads TGTGCCAGCTCCGTAGATACCCAGGGGGGTGAGCAGTTCTTC. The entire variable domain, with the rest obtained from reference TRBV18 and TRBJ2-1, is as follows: NAGVMQNPRHLVRRRGQEARLRCSPMKGHSHVYWYRQLPEEGLKFMVYLQKENIIDESGMPKERFSAEFPKEGPSILRIQQVVRGDSAAYFCASSVDTQGGEQFFGPGTRLTVL.

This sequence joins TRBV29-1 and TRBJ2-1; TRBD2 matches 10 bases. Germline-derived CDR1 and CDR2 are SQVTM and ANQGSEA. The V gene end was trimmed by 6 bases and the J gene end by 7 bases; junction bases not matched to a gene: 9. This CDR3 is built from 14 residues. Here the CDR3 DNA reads TGCAGCGTCCCCGGGACTAGCGCCCTAAATGAGCAGTTCTTC. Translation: CSVPGTSALNEQFF.

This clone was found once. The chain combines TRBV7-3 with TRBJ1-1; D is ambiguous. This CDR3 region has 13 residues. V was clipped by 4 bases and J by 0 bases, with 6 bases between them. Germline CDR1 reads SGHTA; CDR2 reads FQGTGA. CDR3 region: CASSSSMNTEAFF. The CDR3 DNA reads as TGTGCCAGCAGCTCCAGCATGAACACTGAAGCTTTCTTT.

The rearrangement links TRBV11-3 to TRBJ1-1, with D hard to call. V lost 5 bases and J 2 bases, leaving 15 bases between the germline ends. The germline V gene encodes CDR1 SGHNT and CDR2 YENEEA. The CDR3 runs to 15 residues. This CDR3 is CASSTPGWGNTEAFF. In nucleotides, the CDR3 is TGTGCCAGCAGCACTCCTGGCTGGGGTAACACTGAAGCTTTCTTT.

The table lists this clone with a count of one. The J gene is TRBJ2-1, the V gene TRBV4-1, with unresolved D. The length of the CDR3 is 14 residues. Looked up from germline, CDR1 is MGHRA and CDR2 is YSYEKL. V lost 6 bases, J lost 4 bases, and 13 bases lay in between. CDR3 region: CASRVRFPYNEQFF. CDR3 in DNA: TGCGCCAGCAGGGTGCGATTCCCGTACAATGAGCAGTTCTTC.

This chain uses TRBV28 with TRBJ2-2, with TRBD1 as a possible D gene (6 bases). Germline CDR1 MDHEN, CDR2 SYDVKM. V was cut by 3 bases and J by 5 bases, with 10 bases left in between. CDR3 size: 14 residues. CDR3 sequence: CASSFRDNTGELFF. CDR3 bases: TGTGCCAGCAGTTTTCGGGACAATACCGGGGAGCTGTTTTTT.

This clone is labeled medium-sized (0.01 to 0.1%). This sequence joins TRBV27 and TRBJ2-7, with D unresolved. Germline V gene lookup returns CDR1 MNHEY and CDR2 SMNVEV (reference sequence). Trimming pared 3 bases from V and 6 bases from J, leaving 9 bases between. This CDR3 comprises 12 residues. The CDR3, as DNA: TGTGCCAGCAGTTTCCCTTCGGGCGAGCAGTACTTC. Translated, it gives CASSFPSGEQYF.

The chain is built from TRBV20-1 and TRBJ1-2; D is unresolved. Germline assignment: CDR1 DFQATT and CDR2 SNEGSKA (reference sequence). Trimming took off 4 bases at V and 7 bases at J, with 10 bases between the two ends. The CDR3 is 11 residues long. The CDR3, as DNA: TGCAGTGCTACGGGTTCAGTTGGCTACACCTTC. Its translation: CSATGSVGYTF.

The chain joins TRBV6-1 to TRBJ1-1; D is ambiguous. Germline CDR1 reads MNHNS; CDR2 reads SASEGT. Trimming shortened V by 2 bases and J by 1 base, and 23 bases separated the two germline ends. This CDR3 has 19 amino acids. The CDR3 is CASSEKDPGAPQENTEAFF. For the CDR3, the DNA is TGTGCCAGCAGTGAAAAGGATCCGGGAGCCCCTCAGGAGAACACTGAAGCTTTCTTT.

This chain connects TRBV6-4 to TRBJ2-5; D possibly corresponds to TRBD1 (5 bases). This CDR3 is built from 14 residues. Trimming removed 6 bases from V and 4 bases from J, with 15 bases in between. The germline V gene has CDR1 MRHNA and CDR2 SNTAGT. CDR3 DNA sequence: TGTGCCAGCAGGCCACAGGAAACGGGAGAGACCCAGTACTTC. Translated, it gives CASRPQETGETQYF.

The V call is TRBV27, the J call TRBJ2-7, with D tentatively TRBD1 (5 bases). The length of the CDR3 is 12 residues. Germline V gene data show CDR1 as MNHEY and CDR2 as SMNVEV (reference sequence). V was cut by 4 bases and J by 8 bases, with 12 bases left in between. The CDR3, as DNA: TGTGCCAGCAGTTCCCCACAGGACAAGCAGTACTTC. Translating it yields CASSSPQDKQYF.

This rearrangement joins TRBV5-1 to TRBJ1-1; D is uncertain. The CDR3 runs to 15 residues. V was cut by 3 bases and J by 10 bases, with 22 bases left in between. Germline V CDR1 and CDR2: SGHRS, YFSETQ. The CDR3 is CASSSGRNSQFGAFF. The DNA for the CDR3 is TGCGCCAGCAGCTCGGGCCGGAATTCCCAGTTCGGAGCTTTCTTT. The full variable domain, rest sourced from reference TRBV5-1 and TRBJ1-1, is KAGVTQTPRYLIKTRGQQVTLSCSPISGHRSVSWYQQTPGQGLQFLFEYFSETQRNKGNFPGRFSGRQFSNSRSEMNVSTLELGDSALYLCASSSGRNSQFGAFFGQGTRLTVV.

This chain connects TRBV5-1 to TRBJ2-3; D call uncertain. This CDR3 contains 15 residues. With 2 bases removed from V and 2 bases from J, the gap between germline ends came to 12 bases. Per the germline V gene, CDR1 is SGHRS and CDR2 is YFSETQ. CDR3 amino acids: CASSFSAQVTDTQYF. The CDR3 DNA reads TGCGCCAGCAGCTTCTCCGCGCAGGTCACAGATACGCAGTATTTT.

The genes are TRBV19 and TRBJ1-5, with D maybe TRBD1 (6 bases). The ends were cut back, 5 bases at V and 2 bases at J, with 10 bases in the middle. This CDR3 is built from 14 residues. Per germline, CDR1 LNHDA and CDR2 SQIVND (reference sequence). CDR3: CASSGRGGNQPQHF. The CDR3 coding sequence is TGTGCCAGTAGTGGCAGGGGAGGCAATCAGCCCCAGCATTTT. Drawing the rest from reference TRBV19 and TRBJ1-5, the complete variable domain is DGGITQSPKYLFRKEGQNVTLSCEQNLNHDAMYWYRQDPGQGLRLIYYSQIVNDFQKGDIAEGYSVSREKKESFPLTVTSAQKNPTAFYLCASSGRGGNQPQHFGDGTRLSIL.